Shown below are 30 T cell receptor beta chains from a single sample sequenced in a study of memory CD8 T cells in hepatitis C reinfection. The data were produced by immunoSEQ multiplex PCR, yet TCRdb's version contains in-frame clones alone and is incomplete. The sample yields 35,000 to 50,000 clones, approximately 88% seen once. Time point in this sample: peak reinfection, 3 to 8 weeks after reinfection detection. Sorted cells were sequenced directly ex vivo without any in vitro expansion. Sequencing input: naive CD8+ T cells sorted from blood. These receptors were collected from a man between 18 and 29 years old with hepatitis C virus infection.

V and J are TRBV7-9 and TRBJ1-2; 7 bases align to TRBD1. V was pared by 5 bases and J by 2 bases, with 8 bases of the junction left unmatched. The CDR3 is 15 residues long. The germline gives CDR1 SEHNR, CDR2 FQNEAQ (reference sequence). The CDR3 is CASSPRTGENYGYTF. The CDR3 DNA sequence: TGTGCCAGCAGCCCGCGGACAGGTGAAAACTATGGCTACACCTTC.

The V and J genes are TRBV9 and TRBJ1-6; TRBD1 might be the D (6 bases). V shed 0 bases and J shed 8 bases, with 12 bases lying between them. Germline V CDR1 and CDR2: SGDLS, YYNGEE. There are 15 residues in the CDR3. The CDR3 sequence is CASSVEGVVDSPLHF. CDR3 DNA sequence: TGTGCCAGCAGCGTAGAGGGGGTGGTGGATTCACCCCTCCACTTT.

The CDR3 coding sequence is TGTGCCATCAGTGAGGGGGGGACCGGGCTGTACGAGCAGTACGTC. It encodes CAISEGGTGLYEQYV. The rearrangement joins TRBV10-3 to TRBJ2-7; the D gene is possibly TRBD2 (6 bases). The CDR3 extends over 15 amino acids. The ends were cut back, 2 bases at V and 4 bases at J, with 15 bases in the middle. Germline CDR1 is ENHRY and CDR2 is SYGVKD.

The chain combines TRBV4-1 with TRBJ1-5; D remains ambiguous. This CDR3 comprises 15 residues. The V end was cut by 3 bases, the J end by 4 bases, with 13 bases between. CDR1 and CDR2 (germline): MGHRA, YSYEKL. Here the CDR3 DNA reads TGCGCCAGCAGCCAGACACCGGGAGGTAATCAGCCCCAGCATTTT. Its translation is CASSQTPGGNQPQHF.

This clone qualifies as medium-sized. The chain links TRBV27 to TRBJ2-4; possible D gene TRBD1, 7 bases. CDR3 length: 16 residues. From germline, CDR1 is MNHEY and CDR2 SMNVEV (reference sequence). Trimming pared 6 bases from V and 0 bases from J, leaving 15 bases between. As DNA, the CDR3 is TGTGCCAGCAGGGCGGGACAGACCCTAGCCAAAAACATTCAGTACTTC. The encoded protein is CASRAGQTLAKNIQYF.

This rearrangement joins TRBV6-6 to TRBJ2-3, with 7 positions matching TRBD2. Germline V lookup: CDR1 MNHNY, CDR2 SVGAGI (reference sequence). This CDR3 is 16 amino acids long. After removal of 4 bases from V and 5 bases from J, the junction contained 12 bases not matched to a gene. CDR3 sequence: CASSFSSGLAGDTQYF. The CDR3 region has the DNA TGTGCCAGCAGTTTCTCTAGCGGACTGGCAGGAGATACGCAGTATTTT.

J is TRBJ2-7 and V is TRBV19; perhaps TRBD2 as D (5 bases). V was clipped by 8 bases and J by 0 bases, with 11 bases between them. In germline, CDR1 is LNHDA, CDR2 SQIVND (reference sequence). The length of the CDR3 is 13 residues. The CDR3, as DNA: TGTGCCAGTCTCGACGGACTCTCCTACGAGCAGTACTTC. It translates to CASLDGLSYEQYF.

The chain joins TRBV4-1 to TRBJ2-7; D is perhaps TRBD1 (5 bases). V lost 3 bases and J 3 bases, leaving 15 bases between the germline ends. CDR1 is MGHRA, CDR2 YSYEKL, per germline. There are 15 residues in the CDR3. The DNA for the CDR3 is TGCGCCAGCAGCCAGTCGTCAGGGAATTTCTACGAGCAGTACTTC. Protein: CASSQSSGNFYEQYF.

This chain uses TRBV7-9 with TRBJ2-5, with 13 bases aligning to TRBD2. The J call is doubtful: the DNA matches TRBJ2-7 better. Germline CDR1 and CDR2: SEHNR and FQNEAQ (reference sequence). There are 18 residues in the CDR3. CDR3 in DNA: TGTGCCAGCAGCTCAAGCGTTACCGGGACTAGCGGGGTCTACGAGCAGTACTTC. This encodes CASSSSVTGTSGVYEQYF.

The chain has TRBV27 and TRBJ2-7; 8 bases align to TRBD2. V was pared by 5 bases and J by 6 bases, with 12 bases of the junction left unmatched. This CDR3 is 15 amino acids long. Germline CDR1 MNHEY, CDR2 SMNVEV (reference sequence). As DNA, the CDR3 is TGTGCCAGCAGTCCCTCTCTAGCGGGCCAAGGCGAGCAGTACTTC. Protein: CASSPSLAGQGEQYF.

V usage is TRBV6-5 and J usage is TRBJ1-2; 8 nucleotides align to TRBD1. The CDR3 has 14 residues. J gave up 3 bases and V 5 bases, and 5 bases lay outside the gene matches. Germline CDR1 MNHEY, CDR2 SVGAGI. The DNA for the CDR3 is TGTGCCAGCAGTCCAGGGGGCGCGTACTATGGCTACACCTTC. Its protein is CASSPGGAYYGYTF.

This chain joins TRBV28 and TRBJ1-1, with 7 bases lining up with TRBD1. This CDR3 region has 14 residues. V shed 3 bases and J 4 bases; nucleotides not matched to a gene: 5. Germline assignment: CDR1 MDHEN and CDR2 SYDVKM. This CDR3 is CASSLQAGGTEAFF. For the CDR3, the DNA is TGTGCCAGCAGTTTGCAGGCAGGGGGCACTGAAGCTTTCTTT.

The gene calls are TRBV6-6 and TRBJ2-1, with D unclear. The CDR3 loop spans 16 amino acids. The germline CDR1 and CDR2 sequences are MNHNY and SVGAGI (reference sequence). The ends were cut back, 0 bases at V and 1 base at J, with 10 bases in the middle. The chain's CDR3 is CASSYSAARSYNEQFF. The DNA of the CDR3 is TGTGCCAGCAGTTACTCCGCAGCGAGATCCTACAATGAGCAGTTCTTC.

This clone has just one count. The chain has TRBV28 and TRBJ2-1, with TRBD2 matching over 8 bases. Germline CDR1 is MDHEN and CDR2 is SYDVKM. The CDR3 runs to 16 residues. Unmatched junction bases numbered 9, after V lost 6 bases and J lost 2 bases. CDR3 protein: CASRTSDGVTYNEQFF. The CDR3 DNA reads TGTGCCAGCAGGACTAGCGACGGGGTGACCTACAATGAGCAGTTCTTC.

This clone was seen more than once but under ten times. V is TRBV2 and J is TRBJ2-1, with D hard to call. CDR1 is SNHLY and CDR2 is FYNNEI in the germline V gene. The V end lost 8 bases, the J end lost 7 bases, and 12 bases lay between the germline ends. The CDR3 spans 12 residues. The CDR3 DNA sequence: TGTGCCAGCGGGTTAAGCGTTAATGAGCAGTTCTTC. As protein: CASGLSVNEQFF.

This chain joins TRBV7-9 and TRBJ2-7; 7 bases line up with TRBD1. Germline values: CDR1 SEHNR, CDR2 FQNEAQ (reference sequence). The CDR3 covers 14 residues. V shed 6 bases and J 3 bases; nucleotides not matched to a gene: 8. The CDR3 spells CASRAGQEDYEQYV. The CDR3 bases are TGTGCCAGCAGAGCAGGACAGGAGGACTACGAGCAGTACGTC.

In its sample, this clone was seen a few times. The rearrangement links TRBV2 to TRBJ2-7; the match to TRBD2 covers 9 bases. V lost 11 bases to trimming and J lost 6 bases; unmatched junction nucleotides: 2. The germline CDR1 and CDR2 sequences are SNHLY and FYNNEI. This CDR3 region has 10 residues. CDR3 loop: CAGGRAEQYF. The CDR3 DNA sequence: TGTGCCGGCGGGAGGGCCGAGCAGTACTTC.

The chain is built from TRBV5-6 and TRBJ2-1, with 12 positions matching TRBD2. V dropped 4 bases and J dropped 3; count of bases not matched to a gene: 2. The CDR3 loop spans 15 amino acids. CDR1 SGHDT and CDR2 YYEEEE come from the germline V gene. CDR3 protein: CASSGGLAGYNEQFF. The CDR3 bases are TGTGCCAGCAGCGGGGGACTAGCGGGCTACAATGAGCAGTTCTTC.

This chain joins TRBV27 and TRBJ2-7; 7 positions match TRBD2. Germline-derived CDR1 and CDR2 are MNHEY and SMNVEV (reference sequence). This CDR3 has 13 residues. The V and J ends lost 6 bases and 12 bases, in that order; junction bases with no gene match: 14. The CDR3 reads CASSQRAGVEAYF. In nucleotides, the CDR3 is TGTGCCAGCAGCCAACGGGCGGGAGTTGAAGCGTACTTC.

The V call is TRBV27, the J call TRBJ2-3, with a weak D call TRBD1 (6 bases). CDR1 MNHEY and CDR2 SMNVEV come from the germline V gene (reference sequence). V lost 3 bases, J lost 0 bases, and 10 bases lay in between. The CDR3 extends over 15 amino acids. The CDR3 DNA sequence: TGTGCCAGCAGTTTTAGGGGACATAGCACAGATACGCAGTATTTT. It translates to CASSFRGHSTDTQYF.

This clone occurred once. This chain uses TRBV2 with TRBJ2-3; 11 nucleotides match TRBD1. CDR1 and CDR2 (germline): SNHLY, FYNNEI. CDR3 length: 15 amino acids. Trimming took 10 bases from V and 4 from J; bases not matched to a gene: 10. In DNA form, the CDR3 reads TGTGCCACCCTGCCCGGGACAGGGGGTTCAGATACGCAGTATTTT. Translating gives CATLPGTGGSDTQYF.

The chain is built from TRBV10-3 and TRBJ2-7; 9 bases match TRBD2. V lost 3 bases, J lost 7 bases, and 10 bases stayed unmatched. CDR3 length: 15 amino acids. The germline CDR1 and CDR2 sequences are ENHRY and SYGVKD. For the CDR3, the DNA is TGTGCCATCAGTGACAGTAGCGGGAGTGTGTGGGAGCAGTACTTC. Its protein is CAISDSSGSVWEQYF.

On this clone: Germline is not matched at one junction end, which may reflect a read error. The V and J genes are TRBV15 and TRBJ1-4, with no clear D. The CDR3 is 15 amino acids. Germline V gene lookup returns CDR1 LNHNV and CDR2 YYDKDF (reference sequence). The CDR3 sequence: CATSGLGRDNERLFF. The CDR3 region has the DNA TGTGCCACCAGCGGCCTCGGGCGGGATAATGAAAGACTGTTTTTT.

This chain links TRBV6-1 with TRBJ1-5; 9 positions agree with TRBD1. V gave up 6 bases and J gave up 1 base; unmatched junction bases: 1. Germline V gene data show CDR1 as MNHNS and CDR2 as SASEGT. CDR3 size: 14 residues. The CDR3 reads CASRGTGSNQPQHF. In DNA form, the CDR3 reads TGTGCCAGCAGGGGGACAGGGAGCAATCAGCCCCAGCATTTT.

This chain uses TRBV6-4 with TRBJ2-7; 7 nucleotides line up with TRBD1. The V segment lost 2 bases and the J segment 2 bases; nucleotides outside the gene matches: 9. The CDR3 has 16 residues. In germline, CDR1 is MRHNA, CDR2 SNTAGT. Here the CDR3 reads CASSDTRQGGPYEQYV. The CDR3 DNA sequence: TGTGCCAGCAGTGACACCCGACAGGGTGGGCCCTACGAGCAGTACGTC.

In regard to this clone: The sample holds other DNA sequences that translate to the same CDR3. The gene calls are TRBV25-1 and TRBJ1-5; D might be TRBD1 (5 bases). Trimming removed 4 bases at V and 4 bases at J, with 8 bases between. The CDR3 runs to 13 residues. CDR1 MGHDK and CDR2 SYGVNS come from the germline V gene. This CDR3 reads CASSGQGNQPQHF. The CDR3 nucleotides read TGTGCCAGCAGTGGGCAGGGTAATCAGCCCCAGCATTTT.

This clone showed up just a few times. The chain employs TRBV5-1 and TRBJ2-7; 7 bases map to TRBD2. The CDR3 extends over 13 amino acids. The germline V gene encodes CDR1 SGHRS and CDR2 YFSETQ. Trimming removed 3 bases from V and 9 bases from J; junction bases left unmatched: 9. The CDR3 DNA is TGCGCCAGCAGCTCCGCCCCCTCTAGCGGGCAGTACTTC. This translates into CASSSAPSSGQYF.

The V gene is TRBV28, the J gene TRBJ2-2, with TRBD1 matching over 9 bases. Germline lookup yields CDR1 MDHEN and CDR2 SYDVKM. This CDR3 has 16 residues. J lost 7 bases, V lost 4 bases, and 10 bases had no gene match. The DNA of the CDR3 is TGTGCCAGCAGTTCCCGGACAGGGGAAGGTGACGGGGAGCTGTTTTTT. Protein: CASSSRTGEGDGELFF. Looking up the rest from reference TRBV28 and TRBJ2-2 gives the full variable domain: DVKVTQSSRYLVKRTGEKVFLECVQDMDHENMFWYRQDPGLGLRLIYFSYDVKMKEKGDIPEGYSVSREKKERFSLILESASTNQTSMYLCASSSRTGEGDGELFFGEGSRLTVL.

The chain employs TRBV6-5 and TRBJ1-2; 8 nucleotides line up with TRBD1. V trimming: 4 bases; J trimming: 5 bases; junction bases outside the gene matches: 9. Germline-derived CDR1 and CDR2 are MNHEY and SVGAGI. The CDR3 totals 15 residues. CDR3 loop: CASSSLDRVFYGYTF. The CDR3 nucleotides are TGTGCCAGCAGTTCCCTGGACAGGGTGTTTTATGGCTACACCTTC.

The chain combines TRBV10-2 with TRBJ1-1; 7 bases align to TRBD1. The V segment lost 7 bases and the J segment 1 base; nucleotides outside the gene matches: 6. CDR1 WSHSY and CDR2 SAAADI come from the germline V gene. The CDR3 contains 14 residues. Here the CDR3 DNA reads TGCGCCAGCACCTTGACAGGGAAGAACACTGAAGCTTTCTTT. Its protein is CASTLTGKNTEAFF.